The TCR beta chain described here comes from a study of blood T cell repertoires in COVID-19. About the research overall: T cells, B-cell-depleted T cells, or PBMCs supplied cDNA or gDNA.

In its sample, this clone was seen a few times. Germline trimming cut 7 bases from V and 3 bases from J; bases unmatched to any gene: 7. This CDR3 region has 15 residues. Germline loops: CDR1 KGHDR, CDR2 SFDVKD. In the authors' methods: Estimates of nucleated cell counts were drawn from the amplification of reference gene primers. Using immunoSEQ multiplex PCR, the repertoire was profiled, and TCRdb retains in-frame clones only, with some absent. From that table come the V and J calls and clone size; the DNA was used to work out D and trimming. The sample contains over 130,000 clones, about 83% of which appear only once.

The sample was peripheral blood. The chain employs TRBV24-1 and TRBJ2-1; 8 positions match TRBD2. The TCR sequence derives from a man aged 25-40 years with COVID-19, enrolled during active disease. DNA of the CDR3: TGTGCCACCAGCGGTACTAGCGGCATCTACAATGAGCAGTTCTTC. Protein: CATSGTSGIYNEQFF.